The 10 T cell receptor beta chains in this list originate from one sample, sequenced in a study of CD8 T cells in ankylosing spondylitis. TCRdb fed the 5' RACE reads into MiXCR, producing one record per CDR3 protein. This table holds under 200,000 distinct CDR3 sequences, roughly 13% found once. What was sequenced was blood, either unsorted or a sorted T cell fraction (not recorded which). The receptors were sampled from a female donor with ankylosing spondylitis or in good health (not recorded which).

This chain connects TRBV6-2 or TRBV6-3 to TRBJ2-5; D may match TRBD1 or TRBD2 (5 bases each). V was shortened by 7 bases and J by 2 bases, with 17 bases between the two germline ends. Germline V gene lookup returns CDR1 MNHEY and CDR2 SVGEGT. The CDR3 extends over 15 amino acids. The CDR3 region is CASMGVKPTQETQYF. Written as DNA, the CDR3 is TGTGCCAGCATGGGGGTTAAGCCAACACAAGAGACCCAGTACTTC.

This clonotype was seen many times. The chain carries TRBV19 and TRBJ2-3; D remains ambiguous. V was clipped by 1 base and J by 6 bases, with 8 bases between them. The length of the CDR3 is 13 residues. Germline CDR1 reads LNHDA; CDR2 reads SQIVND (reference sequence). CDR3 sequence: CASSIGPVDTQYF. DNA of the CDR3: TGTGCCAGTAGTATAGGTCCCGTGGATACGCAGTATTTT.

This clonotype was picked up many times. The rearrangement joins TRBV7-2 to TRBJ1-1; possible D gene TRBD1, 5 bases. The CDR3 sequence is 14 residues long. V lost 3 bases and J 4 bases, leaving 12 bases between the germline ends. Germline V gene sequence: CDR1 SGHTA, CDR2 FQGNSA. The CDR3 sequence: CASSFRREGTEAFF. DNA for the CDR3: TGTGCCAGCAGCTTTCGCAGGGAGGGCACTGAAGCTTTCTTT.

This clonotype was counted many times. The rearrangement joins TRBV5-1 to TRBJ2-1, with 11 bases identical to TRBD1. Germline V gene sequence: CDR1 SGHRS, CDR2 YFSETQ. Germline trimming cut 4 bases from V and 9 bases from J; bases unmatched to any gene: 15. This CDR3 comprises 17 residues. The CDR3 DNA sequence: TGCGCCAGCAGCAAGGGACAGGGGGTCTCTATCGAGCGTGAGCAGTTCTTC. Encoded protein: CASSKGQGVSIEREQFF.

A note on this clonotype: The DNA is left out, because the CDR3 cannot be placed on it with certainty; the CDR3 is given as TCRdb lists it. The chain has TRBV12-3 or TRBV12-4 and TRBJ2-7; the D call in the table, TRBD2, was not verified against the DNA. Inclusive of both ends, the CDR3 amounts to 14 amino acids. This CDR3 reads CASILGGESYEQYF.

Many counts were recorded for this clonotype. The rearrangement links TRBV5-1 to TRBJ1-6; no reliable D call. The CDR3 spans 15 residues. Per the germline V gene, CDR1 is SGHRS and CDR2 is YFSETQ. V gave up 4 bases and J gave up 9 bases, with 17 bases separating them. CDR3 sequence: CASSPEAGSGSPLHF. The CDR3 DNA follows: TGCGCCAGCAGCCCCGAAGCGGGAAGCGGTTCACCCCTCCACTTT.

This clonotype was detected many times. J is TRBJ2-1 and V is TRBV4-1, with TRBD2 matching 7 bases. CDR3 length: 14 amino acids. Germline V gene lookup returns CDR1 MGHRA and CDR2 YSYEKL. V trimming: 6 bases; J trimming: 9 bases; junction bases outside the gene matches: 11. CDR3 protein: CASRSGEIHVEQFF. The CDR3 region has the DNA TGCGCCAGCAGAAGCGGGGAGATCCACGTTGAGCAGTTCTTC.

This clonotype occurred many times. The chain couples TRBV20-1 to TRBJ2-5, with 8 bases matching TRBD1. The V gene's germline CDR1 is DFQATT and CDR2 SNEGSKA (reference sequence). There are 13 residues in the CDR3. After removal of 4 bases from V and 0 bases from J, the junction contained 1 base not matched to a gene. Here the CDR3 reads CSATGGYQETQYF. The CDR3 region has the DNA TGCAGTGCTACAGGGGGCTACCAAGAGACCCAGTACTTC.

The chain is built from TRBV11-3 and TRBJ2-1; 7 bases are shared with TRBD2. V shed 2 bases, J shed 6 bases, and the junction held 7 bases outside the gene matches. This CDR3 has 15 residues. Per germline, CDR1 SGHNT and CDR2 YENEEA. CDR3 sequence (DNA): TGTGCCAGCAGCTTACGACTAGCCTCCCCCAATGAGCAGTTCTTC. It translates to CASSLRLASPNEQFF.

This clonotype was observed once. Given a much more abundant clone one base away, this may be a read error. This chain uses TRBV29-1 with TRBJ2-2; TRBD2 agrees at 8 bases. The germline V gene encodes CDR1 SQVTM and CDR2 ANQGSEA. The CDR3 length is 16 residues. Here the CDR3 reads CSARGGAGSNTGELFF. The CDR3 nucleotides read TGCTCGGCACGGGGGGGAGCGGGATCGAACACCGGGGAGCTGTTTTTT.